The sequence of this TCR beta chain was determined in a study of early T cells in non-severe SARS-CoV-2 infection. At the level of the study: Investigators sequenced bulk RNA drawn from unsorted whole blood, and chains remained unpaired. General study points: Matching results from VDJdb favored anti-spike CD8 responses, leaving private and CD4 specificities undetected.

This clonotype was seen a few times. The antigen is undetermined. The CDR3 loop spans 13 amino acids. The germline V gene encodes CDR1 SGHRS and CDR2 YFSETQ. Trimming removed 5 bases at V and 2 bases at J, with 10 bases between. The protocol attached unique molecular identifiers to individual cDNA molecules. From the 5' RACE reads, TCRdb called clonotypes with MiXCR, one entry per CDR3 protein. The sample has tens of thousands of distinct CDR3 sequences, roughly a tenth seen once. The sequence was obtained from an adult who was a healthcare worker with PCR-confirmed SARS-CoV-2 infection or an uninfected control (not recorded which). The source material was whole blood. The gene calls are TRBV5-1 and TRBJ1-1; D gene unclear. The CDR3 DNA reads TGCGCCAGCAGAAGAACAGTTAACACTGAAGCTTTCTTT. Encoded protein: CASRRTVNTEAFF.